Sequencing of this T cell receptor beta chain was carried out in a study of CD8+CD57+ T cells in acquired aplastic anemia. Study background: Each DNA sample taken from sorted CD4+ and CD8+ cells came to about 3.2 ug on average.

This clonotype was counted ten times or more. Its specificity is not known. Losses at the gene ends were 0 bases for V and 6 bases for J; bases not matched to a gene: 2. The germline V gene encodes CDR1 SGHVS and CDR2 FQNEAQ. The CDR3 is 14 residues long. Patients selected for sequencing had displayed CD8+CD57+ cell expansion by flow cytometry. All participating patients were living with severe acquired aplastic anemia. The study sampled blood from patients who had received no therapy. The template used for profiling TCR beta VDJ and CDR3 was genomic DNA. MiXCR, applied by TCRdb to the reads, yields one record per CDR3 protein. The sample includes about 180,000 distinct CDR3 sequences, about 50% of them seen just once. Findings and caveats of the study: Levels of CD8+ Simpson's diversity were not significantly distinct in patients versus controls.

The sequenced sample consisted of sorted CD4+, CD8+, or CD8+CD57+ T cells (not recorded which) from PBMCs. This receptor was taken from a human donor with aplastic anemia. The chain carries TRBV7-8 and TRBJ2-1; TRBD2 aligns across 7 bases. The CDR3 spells CASSLAGGGNEQFF. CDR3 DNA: TGTGCCAGCAGCTTAGCGGGGGGGGGCAATGAGCAGTTCTTC.